Following are 23 T cell receptor beta chains from one sample sequenced in a study of naive and memory T cell subsets. Both TRBC1 and TRBC2 were covered by a beta constant-region primer of two equimolar oligonucleotides. Four rounds of PCR amplified the ligated cDNA using nested alpha and beta constant-region primers plus SP2. TCRdb reanalysed the UMI-ligation and nested PCR reads using MiXCR and keeps one entry per CDR3 protein. The table shows 130,000 or so distinct CDR3 sequences, with about 36% occurring only once. Sequenced: central memory CD4+ T cells from blood. Receptors originate from a human donor in good health.

The DNA for the CDR3 is TGTGCCAGCAGTTACGCTCCGGGCGACACTGAAGCTTTCTTT. Amino acid sequence: CASSYAPGDTEAFF. The rearrangement links TRBV6-6 to TRBJ1-1; D is ambiguous. V was pared by 2 bases and J by 3 bases, with 10 bases between. The CDR3 has 14 residues. The germline CDR1 and CDR2 sequences are MNHNY and SVGAGI (reference sequence).

In its sample, this clonotype was seen a few times. Here the CDR3 reads CASSPHRASDYEQYF. CDR3 in DNA: TGTGCCAGCAGCCCACATAGGGCTAGCGACTACGAGCAGTACTTC. The V call is TRBV7-8, the J call TRBJ2-7; D possibly corresponds to TRBD2 (6 bases). Trimming left V 5 bases short and J 3 bases short, with 17 bases between. CDR1 and CDR2 (germline): SGHVS, FQNEAQ. This CDR3 spans 15 amino acids.

This chain joins TRBV19 and TRBJ1-5; D not resolved. Per germline, CDR1 LNHDA and CDR2 SQIVND (reference sequence). CDR3 length: 15 amino acids. V gave up 3 bases and J gave up 2 bases, with 11 bases separating them. This CDR3 is CASSIRVSGNQPQHF. For the CDR3, the DNA is TGTGCCAGTAGTATCCGGGTCTCGGGCAATCAGCCCCAGCATTTT.

V and J are TRBV15 and TRBJ1-5; D unclear. The CDR3 is made up of 16 amino acids. CDR1 is LNHNV and CDR2 is YYDKDF in the germline V gene (reference sequence). Trimming pared 3 bases from V and 0 bases from J, leaving 12 bases between. The CDR3 sequence: CATSSPLGFSNQPQHF. Here the CDR3 DNA reads TGTGCCACCAGCAGCCCCTTAGGTTTTAGCAATCAGCCCCAGCATTTT.

The rearrangement uses TRBV24-1 and TRBJ1-4; the match to TRBD1 covers 7 bases. Germline CDR1 KGHDR, CDR2 SFDVKD. This CDR3 has 18 residues. V gave up 4 bases and J gave up 0 bases; unmatched junction bases: 10. The DNA for the CDR3 is TGTGCCACCAGTGAGTGTCGTCAGGGGGGGACAACTAATGAAAAACTGTTTTTT. It encodes CATSECRQGGTTNEKLFF.

This clonotype has a handful of counts. The DNA of the CDR3 is TGTGCCAGCAGCTTAGAGCTGGGGGGAGAGACCCAGTACTTC. Amino acid sequence: CASSLELGGETQYF. The V gene is TRBV7-9, the J gene TRBJ2-5; D perhaps matches TRBD2 (6 bases). Germline V gives CDR1 SEHNR, CDR2 FQNEAQ (reference sequence). The CDR3 contains 14 residues. The germline V and J ends were trimmed by 1 base and 4 bases, with 10 bases remaining between them.

This clonotype was picked up a small number of times. J is TRBJ1-1 and V is TRBV7-9; D gene uncertain. V lost 7 bases and J 3 bases, leaving 12 bases between the germline ends. Germline lookup yields CDR1 SEHNR and CDR2 FQNEAQ (reference sequence). The length of the CDR3 is 13 residues. The DNA for the CDR3 is TGTGCCAGCATTATGGGGTTGGACACTGAAGCTTTCTTT. Protein sequence: CASIMGLDTEAFF. Complete variable domain (other parts from reference TRBV7-9 and TRBJ1-1): DTGVSQNPRHKITKRGQNVTFRCDPISEHNRLYWYRQTLGQGPEFLTYFQNEAQLEKSRLLSDRFSAERPKGSFSTLEIQRTEQGDSAMYLCASIMGLDTEAFFGQGTRLTVV.

This clonotype was detected only a few times. The chain joins TRBV28 to TRBJ2-3; D ambiguous. CDR1 and CDR2 (germline): MDHEN, SYDVKM. Between the trimmed V and J ends, which lost 7 bases and 5 bases, there was a span of 16 bases. CDR3 length equals 14 residues. CDR3 nucleotide sequence: TGTGCCAGCATAGTTGGAAGGCTAGGAGATACGCAGTATTTT. It yields the protein CASIVGRLGDTQYF.

This clonotype was seen a few times. In DNA form, the CDR3 reads TGTGCCAGCGGCGCCCGTCGAGAGACCCAGTACTTC. Protein: CASGARRETQYF. V gene TRBV28 combines with J gene TRBJ2-5; D remains unclear. The germline gives CDR1 MDHEN, CDR2 SYDVKM. Trimming took off 8 bases at V and 4 bases at J, with 11 bases between the two ends. The length of the CDR3 is 12 residues.

DNA of the CDR3: TGTGCCAGCAGGCCAGGGTACACAGATACGCAGTATTTT. Its translation is CASRPGYTDTQYF. This rearrangement joins TRBV5-4 to TRBJ2-3; a weak D match, TRBD1 (5 bases). The V end lost 5 bases, the J end lost 2 bases, and 9 bases lay between the germline ends. CDR1 is SGHNT, CDR2 YYREEE, per germline (reference sequence). The CDR3 is 13 amino acids.

V and J are TRBV28 and TRBJ2-7; a weak D match, TRBD1 (6 bases). In germline, CDR1 is MDHEN, CDR2 SYDVKM. V gave up 8 bases and J gave up 5 bases, with 16 bases separating them. The CDR3 covers 13 residues. The DNA of the CDR3 is TGTGCCAGCCACTTACAGGGATCTAACGAGCAGTACTTC. Residues: CASHLQGSNEQYF.

V usage is TRBV27 and J usage is TRBJ2-7; the D gene is possibly TRBD2 (5 bases). Germline V lookup: CDR1 MNHEY, CDR2 SMNVEV (reference sequence). V was cut by 4 bases and J by 0 bases, with 13 bases left in between. The CDR3 sequence is 15 residues long. The CDR3 loop reads CASSSRGKFSYEQYF. In DNA form, the CDR3 reads TGTGCCAGCAGTTCACGGGGTAAATTCTCCTACGAGCAGTACTTC.

This clonotype came up a few times. The V call is TRBV29-1, the J call TRBJ2-3, with TRBD2 as a possible D gene (6 bases). The length of the CDR3 is 12 residues. Trimming took 8 bases from V and 4 from J, leaving 13 bases between them. Germline assignment: CDR1 SQVTM and CDR2 ANQGSEA. The CDR3 DNA follows: TGCAGCACCGGGACTCGCGCAGATACGCAGTATTTT. Its protein product is CSTGTRADTQYF.

The chain is built from TRBV28 and TRBJ1-5; D is uncertain. The CDR3 runs to 14 residues. The V end lost 11 bases, the J end lost 1 base, and 15 bases lay between the germline ends. The V gene's germline CDR1 is MDHEN and CDR2 SYDVKM. This CDR3 reads CALQVGGSNQPQHF. The CDR3 region has the DNA TGTGCCCTCCAAGTCGGCGGGAGCAATCAGCCCCAGCATTTT.

The chain has TRBV18 and TRBJ1-5, with D perhaps TRBD1 (6 bases). Trimming removed 5 bases at V and 1 base at J, with 9 bases between. The CDR3 sequence is 14 residues long. Germline V CDR1 and CDR2: KGHSH, LQKENI. The chain's CDR3 is CASSAGQSNQPQHF. DNA for the CDR3: TGTGCCAGCTCAGCGGGACAAAGCAATCAGCCCCAGCATTTT.

The chain is built from TRBV28 and TRBJ1-6; D is uncertain. CDR3 length: 16 residues. With 5 bases removed from V and 8 bases from J, the gap between germline ends came to 19 bases. The V gene's germline CDR1 is MDHEN and CDR2 SYDVKM. CDR3 sequence (DNA): TGTGCCAGCAGTCCTTCCGGGCGCTACCTAGATTCACCCCTCCACTTT. As protein: CASSPSGRYLDSPLHF.

V and J are TRBV6-2 or TRBV6-3 and TRBJ2-2, with TRBD2 matching over 8 bases. The CDR3 has 15 amino acids. Trimming cost V 2 bases and J 6 bases; bases outside gene matches: 5. The germline gives CDR1 MNHEY, CDR2 SVGEGT. The CDR3 spells CASSYDGRAAGELFF. For the CDR3, the DNA is TGTGCCAGCAGTTACGACGGGAGGGCCGCCGGGGAGCTGTTTTTT.

This clonotype has a single count. This sequence joins TRBV6-2 or TRBV6-3 and TRBJ2-7; 8 bases fit TRBD1. The germline gives CDR1 MNHEY, CDR2 SVGEGT. Trimming took 1 base from V and 4 from J; bases not matched to a gene: 3. The CDR3 runs to 14 residues. This CDR3 is CASSYWTGNYEQYF. Written as DNA, the CDR3 is TGTGCCAGCAGTTACTGGACAGGGAATTACGAGCAGTACTTC.

The chain combines TRBV4-3 with TRBJ2-5; D tentatively fits TRBD1 or TRBD2 (5 bases each). Germline loops: CDR1 LGHNA, CDR2 YSLEER. CDR3 size: 16 residues. V lost 0 bases and J lost 5, with 16 bases in between. The CDR3 DNA reads as TGCGCCAGCAGCCAAGAAGGGACCCAACGGGGCGAGACCCAGTACTTC. It translates to CASSQEGTQRGETQYF.

CDR3 nucleotides: TGTGCCAGCTCACCCCAGTTGCAGGGGGGATACAATGAGCAGTTCTTC. Translation gives CASSPQLQGGYNEQFF. The chain is built from TRBV18 and TRBJ2-1, with TRBD1 as a possible D gene (7 bases). Trimming cost V 3 bases and J 4 bases, with 16 bases left between them. The germline gives CDR1 KGHSH, CDR2 LQKENI. The CDR3 extends over 16 amino acids.

This clonotype has a handful of counts. The CDR3 spells CASSSSGRATYEQYF. The DNA of the CDR3 is TGTGCCAGCAGCTCCAGCGGGAGGGCTACCTACGAGCAGTACTTC. The chain employs TRBV7-2 and TRBJ2-7, with 10 bases aligning to TRBD2. CDR1 SGHTA and CDR2 FQGNSA come from the germline V gene. V shed 4 bases and J 2 bases; nucleotides not matched to a gene: 5. This CDR3 contains 15 residues. The whole variable domain, filled in from reference TRBV7-2 and TRBJ2-7, reads GAGVSQSPSNKVTEKGKDVELRCDPISGHTALYWYRQSLGQGLEFLIYFQGNSAPDKSGLPSDRFSAERTGGSVSTLTIQRTQQEDSAVYLCASSSSGRATYEQYFGPGTRLTVT.

The gene calls are TRBV4-1 and TRBJ2-5; D may be TRBD1 (6 bases). The V gene lost 2 bases and the J gene lost 2 bases, with 15 bases spanning the gap. Germline V lookup: CDR1 MGHRA, CDR2 YSYEKL. The CDR3 consists of 16 residues. The CDR3 is CASSQNLQGAQETQYF. In nucleotides, the CDR3 is TGCGCCAGCAGCCAAAACTTACAGGGAGCGCAAGAGACCCAGTACTTC.

Comment on this clonotype: The germline gene is not matched at one end of the junction; a read error may be the cause. The gene calls are TRBV3-1 and TRBJ1-1, with D perhaps matching TRBD1 (5 bases). The CDR3 is made up of 14 amino acids. Germline loops: CDR1 LGHDT, CDR2 YNNKEL (reference sequence). The CDR3 protein is CASSHWGTNAEAFF. The CDR3 DNA reads TGTGCCAGCAGTCATTGGGGGACGAACGCTGAAGCTTTCTTT.